The sequence of this TCR beta chain was determined in a study of vaccination and CD4 T cells after COVID-19. For the study at large: Nine convalescent cases were mild and one was severe, and all had been SARS-CoV-2 positive by nasal swab PCR. The convalescents included six males and four females, and among them two were Hispanic while seven were Caucasian. Median time from second vaccine dose to sampling was 60 to 80 days (14 to 241).

The CDR3 covers 15 residues. Germline CDR1 is DFQATT and CDR2 is SNEGSKA (reference sequence). V was clipped by 6 bases and J by 5 bases; unmatched bases: 12. The treatment denotes: approximately 11-day PBMC culture with coronavirus spike peptide pools or control peptides (ViraFEST assay). IL-2 at 8.5 to 10 IU/ml and peptide pools at about 9.5 ug/ml were added to PBMCs cultured at roughly 2 million per well. For this clonotype: Its antigen is currently unknown.

The Oncomine TCR Beta short-read assay sequenced DNA from cultured CD4+ T cells. TCRdb itself ran the PCR reads through MiXCR, one entry per CDR3 protein. The sample yields over 14,000 distinct CDR3 sequences, 53% seen once. Sequenced sample: CD4+ T cells from blood, cultured in vitro. The J gene is TRBJ1-1, the V gene TRBV20-1; TRBD1 matches at 10 bases. This TCR came from a human donor who had recovered from COVID-19. The CDR3 reads CSAPDRQGAGTEAFF. The CDR3 bases are TGCAGTGCCCCTGATAGACAGGGGGCAGGGACTGAAGCTTTCTTT.